The 18 T cell receptor beta chains listed next were all sequenced from one sample in a study of CD8 T cells in ankylosing spondylitis. Study-level points and caveats: Blood of patients with ankylosing spondylitis appeared to be characterized by a TCR beta motif of several highly homologous variants.

MiXCR, applied by TCRdb to the 5' RACE reads, yields one record per CDR3 protein. This table holds approximately 440,000 distinct CDR3 sequences, 17% found once. Their cognate antigens are unknown. The source material was blood, either unsorted or a sorted T cell fraction (not recorded which). The receptor source for this set is a male donor with ankylosing spondylitis.

This rearrangement joins TRBV7-3 to TRBJ2-2; D assignment may be TRBD1 or TRBD2 (5 bases each). Trimming removed 2 bases from V and 10 bases from J, with 14 bases in between. The CDR3 has 14 residues. Germline V gives CDR1 SGHTA, CDR2 FQGTGA. The CDR3 DNA reads TGTGCCAGCAGCTTAGGGGCTAGCCGGGCGGAGCTGTTTTTT. Encoded protein: CASSLGASRAELFF.

A few counts support this clonotype. V is TRBV27 and J is TRBJ1-2; 11 bases line up with TRBD1. J was trimmed by 7 bases and V by 5 bases; bases with no gene match: 15. There are 17 residues in the CDR3. Germline V gene data show CDR1 as MNHEY and CDR2 as SMNVEV (reference sequence). CDR3 sequence: CASSRQGQGGRYSGYTF. The CDR3 nucleotides are TGTGCCAGCAGTCGACAGGGACAGGGGGGCCGCTACTCTGGCTACACCTTC.

The sample holds many counts of this clonotype. The CDR3 region is CATSRDTGTEAFF. In DNA form, the CDR3 reads TGTGCCACCAGCAGAGATACCGGGACAGAAGCTTTCTTT. The genes are TRBV15 and TRBJ1-1, with TRBD1 as a possible D gene (6 bases). From germline, CDR1 is LNHNV and CDR2 YYDKDF (reference sequence). The length of the CDR3 is 13 residues. The V gene lost 0 bases and the J gene lost 8 bases, with 10 bases spanning the gap. The entire variable domain, with the rest obtained from reference TRBV15 and TRBJ1-1, is as follows: DAMVIQNPRYQVTQFGKPVTLSCSQTLNHNVMYWYQQKSSQAPKLLFHYYDKDFNNEADTPDNFQSRRPNTSFCFLDIRSPGLGDTAMYLCATSRDTGTEAFFGQGTRLTVV.

The chain joins TRBV5-1 to TRBJ1-1; TRBD1 matches at 7 bases. Unmatched junction bases numbered 5, after V lost 4 bases and J lost 5 bases. This CDR3 spans 13 amino acids. The germline V gene encodes CDR1 SGHRS and CDR2 YFSETQ. The DNA of the CDR3 is TGCGCCAGCAGCACCAAGGGGGCTACTGAAGCTTTCTTT. It is translated as CASSTKGATEAFF.

This clonotype was observed a few times. The V and J genes are TRBV9 and TRBJ2-5; a possible D gene is TRBD1 (6 bases). This CDR3 spans 15 amino acids. CDR1 is SGDLS and CDR2 is YYNGEE in the germline V gene. V shed 0 bases and J shed 4 bases, with 13 bases lying between them. In nucleotides, the CDR3 is TGTGCCAGCAGCGTAGGTTCGTCAGGGGCAGAGACCCAGTACTTC. This sequence encodes CASSVGSSGAETQYF.

The sample holds many counts of this clonotype. This chain connects TRBV12-3 or TRBV12-4 to TRBJ2-2; D is unclear. The V and J ends lost 5 bases and 3 bases respectively, with 10 bases between them. The CDR3 covers 14 residues. This chain's CDR3 is CASSSGMDTGELFF. DNA of the CDR3: TGTGCCAGCAGTAGTGGCATGGACACCGGGGAGCTGTTTTTT.

The table lists this clonotype with a few counts. The chain joins TRBV6-1 to TRBJ2-2, with 10 bases lining up with TRBD1. CDR1 is MNHNS and CDR2 is SASEGT in the germline V gene. V shed 9 bases, J shed 4 bases, and the junction held 14 bases outside the gene matches. The CDR3 contains 17 residues. CDR3 sequence reads: CASQSGTGAGITGELFF. DNA for the CDR3: TGTGCCAGTCAATCCGGGACAGGGGCTGGAATCACCGGGGAGCTGTTTTTT.

This clonotype was counted between two and nine times. The chain couples TRBV7-9 to TRBJ1-4; TRBD1 aligns across 9 bases. CDR1 SEHNR and CDR2 FQNEAQ come from the germline V gene (reference sequence). The J segment lost 6 bases and the V segment lost 2 bases, leaving 7 bases of the junction unmatched. The CDR3 length is 16 residues. In nucleotides, the CDR3 is TGTGCCAGCAGCTTACTTACAGGGGGCTTTTATGAAAAACTGTTTTTT. Amino acids: CASSLLTGGFYEKLFF.

This clonotype appeared a few times. V usage is TRBV6-6 and J usage is TRBJ2-7; the D gene is possibly TRBD2 (6 bases). V lost 7 bases and J 2 bases, leaving 12 bases between the germline ends. From germline, CDR1 is MNHNY and CDR2 SVGAGI (reference sequence). This CDR3 has 13 residues. The CDR3 is CASTRGLTYEQYF. The CDR3 DNA follows: TGTGCCAGCACCCGGGGACTCACCTACGAGCAGTACTTC.

This clonotype was seen ten or more times. V is TRBV12-3 or TRBV12-4 and J is TRBJ1-3; the match to TRBD1 covers 8 bases. V lost 11 bases and J lost 0; bases outside the gene matches: 3. CDR3 size: 13 residues. The DNA of the CDR3 is TGTGCCGACAGGGGTGACTCTGGAAACACCATATATTTT. Its translation: CADRGDSGNTIYF.

This clonotype was counted between two and nine times. The chain couples TRBV20-1 to TRBJ2-5; D unresolved. V was pared by 0 bases and J by 5 bases, with 16 bases between. The CDR3 extends over 15 amino acids. The V gene's germline CDR1 is DFQATT and CDR2 SNEGSKA (reference sequence). Here the CDR3 reads CSARDRISYRETQYF. CDR3 bases: TGCAGTGCTAGAGACCGGATCAGCTATCGTGAGACCCAGTACTTC.

Only a few counts were recorded for this clonotype. The genes are TRBV29-1 and TRBJ2-5, with 7 nucleotides matching TRBD2. J gave up 2 bases and V 4 bases, and 4 bases lay outside the gene matches. In germline, CDR1 is SQVTM, CDR2 ANQGSEA. This CDR3 is built from 13 residues. The CDR3 DNA follows: TGCAGCGTTGCTACTAGCGCGCAAGAGACCCAGTACTTC. Amino acid sequence: CSVATSAQETQYF.

The V call is TRBV3-1, the J call TRBJ1-5; D remains ambiguous. Germline V lookup: CDR1 LGHDT, CDR2 YNNKEL (reference sequence). Between the trimmed V and J ends, which lost 3 bases and 0 bases, there was a span of 6 bases. The CDR3 consists of 14 residues. The CDR3 region has the DNA TGTGCCAGCAGCCAGGGAAATAGCAATCAGCCCCAGCATTTT. Translated, it gives CASSQGNSNQPQHF.

This clonotype occurred a few times. This rearrangement joins TRBV14 to TRBJ1-4, with TRBD1 as a possible D gene (5 bases). V was shortened by 7 bases and J by 4 bases, with 22 bases between the two germline ends. The CDR3 is 17 residues long. Looked up from germline, CDR1 is SGHDN and CDR2 is FVKESK. The DNA of the CDR3 is TGTGCCAGCACCATCGACAGCAAGAAATTCCTTAATGAAAAACTGTTTTTT. It translates to CASTIDSKKFLNEKLFF. The full variable domain, its missing parts supplied by reference TRBV14 and TRBJ1-4, is EAGVTQFPSHSVIEKGQTVTLRCDPISGHDNLYWYRRVMGKEIKFLLHFVKESKQDESGMPNNRFLAERTGGTYSTLKVQPAELEDSGVYFCASTIDSKKFLNEKLFFGSGTQLSVL.

This clonotype was seen a few times. V gene TRBV20-1 combines with J gene TRBJ1-1; D remains unclear. Trimming pared 6 bases from V and 6 bases from J, leaving 17 bases between. The V gene's germline CDR1 is DFQATT and CDR2 SNEGSKA (reference sequence). The CDR3 runs to 13 residues. CDR3 nucleotide sequence: TGCAGTGCCGGTAAGACCCGAACCTCTGAAGCTTTCTTT. Protein: CSAGKTRTSEAFF.

This clonotype was observed at least ten times. The chain combines TRBV27 with TRBJ2-7; maybe TRBD1 (5 bases). The germline gives CDR1 MNHEY, CDR2 SMNVEV (reference sequence). The CDR3 has 14 amino acids. The V gene lost 6 bases and the J gene lost 0 bases, with 12 bases spanning the gap. For the CDR3, the DNA is TGTGCCAGCAGCCTAAGACAGTCCTCCTACGAGCAGTACTTC. It yields the protein CASSLRQSSYEQYF.

This chain links TRBV5-1 with TRBJ1-6; D gene unclear. The CDR3 has 18 amino acids. V was pared by 0 bases and J by 0 bases, with 13 bases between. The V gene's germline CDR1 is SGHRS and CDR2 YFSETQ. CDR3: CASSLVKRKSSYNSPLHF. CDR3 coding DNA: TGCGCCAGCAGCTTGGTCAAGAGAAAAAGCTCCTATAATTCACCCCTCCACTTT.

The V call is TRBV7-9, the J call TRBJ2-5; perhaps TRBD2 as D (7 bases). Germline V gene lookup returns CDR1 SEHNR and CDR2 FQNEAQ (reference sequence). The length of the CDR3 is 14 residues. V was shortened by 8 bases and J by 5 bases, with 18 bases between the two germline ends. The CDR3 loop reads CASRSWGGRETQYF. CDR3 DNA: TGTGCCAGCCGCAGTTGGGGGGGCCGGGAGACCCAGTACTTC. The full variable domain, with the rest looked up from reference TRBV7-9 and TRBJ2-5, is DTGVSQNPRHKITKRGQNVTFRCDPISEHNRLYWYRQTLGQGPEFLTYFQNEAQLEKSRLLSDRFSAERPKGSFSTLEIQRTEQGDSAMYLCASRSWGGRETQYFGPGTRLLVL.